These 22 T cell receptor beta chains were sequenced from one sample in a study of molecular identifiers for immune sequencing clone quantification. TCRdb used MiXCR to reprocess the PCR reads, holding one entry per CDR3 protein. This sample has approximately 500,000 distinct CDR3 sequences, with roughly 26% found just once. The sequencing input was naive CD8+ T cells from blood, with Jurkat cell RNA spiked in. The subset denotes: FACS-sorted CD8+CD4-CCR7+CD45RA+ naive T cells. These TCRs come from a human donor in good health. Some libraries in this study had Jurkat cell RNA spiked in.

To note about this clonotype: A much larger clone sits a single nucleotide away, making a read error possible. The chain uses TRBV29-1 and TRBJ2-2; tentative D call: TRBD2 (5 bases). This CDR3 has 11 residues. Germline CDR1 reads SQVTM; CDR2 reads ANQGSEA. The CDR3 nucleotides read TGCAGCGTTAGGAGCGCCGGGGAGCTGGTTTTT. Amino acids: CSVRSAGELVF.

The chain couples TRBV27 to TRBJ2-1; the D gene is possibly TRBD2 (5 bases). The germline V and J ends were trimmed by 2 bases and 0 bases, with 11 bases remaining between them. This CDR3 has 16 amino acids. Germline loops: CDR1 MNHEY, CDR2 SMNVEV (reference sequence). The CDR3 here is CASSLHSGSSYNEQFF. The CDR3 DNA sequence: TGTGCCAGCAGTTTACACAGCGGAAGCTCCTACAATGAGCAGTTCTTC.

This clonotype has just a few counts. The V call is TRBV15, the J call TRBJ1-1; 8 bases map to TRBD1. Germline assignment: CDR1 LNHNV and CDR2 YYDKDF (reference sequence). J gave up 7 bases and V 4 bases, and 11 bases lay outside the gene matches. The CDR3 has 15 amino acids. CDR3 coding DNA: TGTGCCACCAGCAATAAACAGGGGGTGGAACTTGAAGCTTTCTTT. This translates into CATSNKQGVELEAFF.

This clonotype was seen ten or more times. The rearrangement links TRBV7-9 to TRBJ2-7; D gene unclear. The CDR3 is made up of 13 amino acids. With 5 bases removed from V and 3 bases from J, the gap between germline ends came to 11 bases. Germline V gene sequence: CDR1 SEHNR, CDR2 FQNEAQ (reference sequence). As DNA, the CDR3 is TGTGCCAGCAGCCCCAAGGACCTCTACGAGCAGTACTTC. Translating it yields CASSPKDLYEQYF.

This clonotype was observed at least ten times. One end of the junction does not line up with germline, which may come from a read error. The CDR3 DNA sequence: TGTGCCAGCAGTTTAGAGGGAGGGCCCTACGAGCAGTACTTC. Translation gives CASSLEGGPYEQYF. V usage is TRBV5-1 and J usage is TRBJ2-7; the match to TRBD2 covers 7 bases. The length of the CDR3 is 14 residues. The germline gives CDR1 SGHRS, CDR2 YFSETQ.

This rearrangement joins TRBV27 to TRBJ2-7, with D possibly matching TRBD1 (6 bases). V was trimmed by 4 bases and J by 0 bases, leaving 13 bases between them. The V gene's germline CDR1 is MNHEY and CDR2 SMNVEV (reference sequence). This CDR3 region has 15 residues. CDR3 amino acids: CASSSSDRSSYEQYF. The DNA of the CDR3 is TGTGCCAGCAGTTCCTCGGACAGAAGCTCCTACGAGCAGTACTTC.

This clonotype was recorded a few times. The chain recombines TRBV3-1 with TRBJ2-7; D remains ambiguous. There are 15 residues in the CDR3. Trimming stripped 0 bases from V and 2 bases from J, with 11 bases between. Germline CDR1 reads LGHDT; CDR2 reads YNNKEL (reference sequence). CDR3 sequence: CASSQDPEPTYEQYF. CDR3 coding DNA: TGTGCCAGCAGCCAAGATCCAGAGCCGACCTACGAGCAGTACTTC.

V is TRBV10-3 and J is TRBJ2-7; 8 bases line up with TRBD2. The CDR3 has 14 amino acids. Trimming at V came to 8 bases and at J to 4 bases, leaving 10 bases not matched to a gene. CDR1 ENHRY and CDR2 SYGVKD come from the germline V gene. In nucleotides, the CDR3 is TGTGCCATCCGTAGCGGGGCGGGAAGGTACGAGCAGTACTTC. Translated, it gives CAIRSGAGRYEQYF.

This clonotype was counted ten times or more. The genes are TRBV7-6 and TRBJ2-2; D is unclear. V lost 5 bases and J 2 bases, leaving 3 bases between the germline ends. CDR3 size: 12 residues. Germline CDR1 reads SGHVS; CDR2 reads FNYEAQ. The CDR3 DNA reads TGTGCCAGCAGCATTAACACCGGGGAGCTGTTTTTT. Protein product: CASSINTGELFF.

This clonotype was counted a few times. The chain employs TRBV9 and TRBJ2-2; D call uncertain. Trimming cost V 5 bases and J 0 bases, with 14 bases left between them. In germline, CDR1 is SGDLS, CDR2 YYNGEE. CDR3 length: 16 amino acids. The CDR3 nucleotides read TGTGCCAGCAGGAGCCCGGGTCGGTCGAACACCGGGGAGCTGTTTTTT. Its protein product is CASRSPGRSNTGELFF.

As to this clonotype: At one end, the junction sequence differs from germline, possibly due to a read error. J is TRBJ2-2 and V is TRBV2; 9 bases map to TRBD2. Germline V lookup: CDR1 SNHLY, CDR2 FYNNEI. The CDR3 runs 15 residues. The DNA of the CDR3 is TGTGCCAGCGGTATTAGCGGGAGCAACACCGGGGAGCCGTTTTTT. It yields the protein CASGISGSNTGEPFF.

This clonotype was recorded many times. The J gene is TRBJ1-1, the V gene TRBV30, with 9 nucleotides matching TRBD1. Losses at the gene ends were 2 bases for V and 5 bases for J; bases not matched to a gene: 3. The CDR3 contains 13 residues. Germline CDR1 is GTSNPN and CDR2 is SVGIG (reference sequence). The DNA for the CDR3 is TGTGCCTGGAGTTTGGACAGGGGAACTGAAGCTTTCTTT. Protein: CAWSLDRGTEAFF.

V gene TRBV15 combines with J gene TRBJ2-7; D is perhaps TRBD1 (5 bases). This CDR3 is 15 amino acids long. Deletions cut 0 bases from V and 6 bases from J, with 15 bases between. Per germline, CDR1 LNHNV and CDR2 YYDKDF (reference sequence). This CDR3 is CATSRDLGALSEQYF. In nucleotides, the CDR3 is TGTGCCACCAGCAGAGATCTTGGGGCCTTATCCGAGCAGTACTTC.

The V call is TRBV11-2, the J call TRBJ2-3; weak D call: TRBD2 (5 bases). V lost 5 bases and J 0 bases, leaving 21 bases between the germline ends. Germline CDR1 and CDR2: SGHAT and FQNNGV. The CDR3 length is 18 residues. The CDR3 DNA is TGTGCCAGCAGCCCGAGTGGCTCGAGGGTACTCAGCACAGATACGCAGTATTTT. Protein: CASSPSGSRVLSTDTQYF.

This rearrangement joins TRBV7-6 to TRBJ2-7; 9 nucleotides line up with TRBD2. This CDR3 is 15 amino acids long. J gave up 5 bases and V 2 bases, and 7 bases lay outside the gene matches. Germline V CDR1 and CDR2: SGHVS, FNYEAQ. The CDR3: CASSLMEIAGDEQYF. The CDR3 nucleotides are TGTGCCAGCAGCTTAATGGAAATAGCGGGAGACGAGCAGTACTTC.

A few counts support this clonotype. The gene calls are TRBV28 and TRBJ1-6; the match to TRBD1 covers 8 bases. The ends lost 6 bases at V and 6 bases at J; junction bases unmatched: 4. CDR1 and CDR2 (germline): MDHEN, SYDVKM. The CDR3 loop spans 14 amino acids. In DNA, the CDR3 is TGTGCCAGCAGACGGACAGGGACTAATTCACCCCTCCACTTT. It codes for CASRRTGTNSPLHF.

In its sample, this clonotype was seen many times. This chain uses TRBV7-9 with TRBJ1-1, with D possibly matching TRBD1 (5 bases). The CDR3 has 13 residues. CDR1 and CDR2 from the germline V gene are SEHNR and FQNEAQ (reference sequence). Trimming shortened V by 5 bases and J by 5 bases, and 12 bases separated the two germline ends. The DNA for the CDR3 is TGTGCCAGCAGCCCGAATGACAGAACTGAAGCTTTCTTT. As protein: CASSPNDRTEAFF. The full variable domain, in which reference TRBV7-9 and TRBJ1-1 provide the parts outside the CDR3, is DTGVSQNPRHKITKRGQNVTFRCDPISEHNRLYWYRQTLGQGPEFLTYFQNEAQLEKSRLLSDRFSAERPKGSFSTLEIQRTEQGDSAMYLCASSPNDRTEAFFGQGTRLTVV.

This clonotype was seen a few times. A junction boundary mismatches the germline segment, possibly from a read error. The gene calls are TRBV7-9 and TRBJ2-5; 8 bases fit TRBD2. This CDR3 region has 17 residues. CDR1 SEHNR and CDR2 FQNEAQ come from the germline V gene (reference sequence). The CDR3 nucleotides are TGTGCTAGCAAAGCCGGGCCCCGGGGGGGAACCTTTGGGACCCAGTACTTC. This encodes CASKAGPRGGTFGTQYF.

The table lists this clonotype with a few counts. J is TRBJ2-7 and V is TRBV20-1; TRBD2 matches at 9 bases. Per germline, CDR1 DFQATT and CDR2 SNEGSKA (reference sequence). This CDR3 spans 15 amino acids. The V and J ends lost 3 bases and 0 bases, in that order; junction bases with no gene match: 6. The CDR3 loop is CSARSSGVVSYEQYF. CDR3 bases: TGCAGTGCTAGGTCTAGCGGGGTTGTCTCCTACGAGCAGTACTTC.

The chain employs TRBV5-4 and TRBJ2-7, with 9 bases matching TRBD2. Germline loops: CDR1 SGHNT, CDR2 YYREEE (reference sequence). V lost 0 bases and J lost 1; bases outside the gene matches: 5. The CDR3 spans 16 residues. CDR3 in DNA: TGTGCCAGCAGCTTGGTTAGCGGGGGCCGTTCCTACGAGCAGTACTTC. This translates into CASSLVSGGRSYEQYF.

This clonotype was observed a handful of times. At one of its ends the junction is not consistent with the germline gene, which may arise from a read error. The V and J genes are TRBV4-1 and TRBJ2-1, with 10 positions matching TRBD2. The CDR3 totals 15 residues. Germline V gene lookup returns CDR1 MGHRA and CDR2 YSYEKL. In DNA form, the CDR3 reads TGCGCCAGCAGTTTCTTAGCGGGGGGAGACAATGAGCAGCTCTTC. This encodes CASSFLAGGDNEQLF.

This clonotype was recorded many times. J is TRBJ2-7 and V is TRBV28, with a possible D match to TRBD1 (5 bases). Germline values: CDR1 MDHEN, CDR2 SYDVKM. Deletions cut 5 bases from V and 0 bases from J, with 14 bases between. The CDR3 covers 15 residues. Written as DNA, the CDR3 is TGTGCCAGCAGTCAAGGGGCAGGCTACTCCTACGAGCAGTACTTC. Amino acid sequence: CASSQGAGYSYEQYF. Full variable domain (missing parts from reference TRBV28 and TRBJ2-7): DVKVTQSSRYLVKRTGEKVFLECVQDMDHENMFWYRQDPGLGLRLIYFSYDVKMKEKGDIPEGYSVSREKKERFSLILESASTNQTSMYLCASSQGAGYSYEQYFGPGTRLTVT.